This TCR beta chain was identified during a study of T cell responses to AZD1222 COVID-19 vaccine. Study-wide results and limits: Baseline antibody screening turned up just a handful of seropositive AZD1222 recipients. Reports say nearly half of spike-specific TCRs go after unmutated variant regions.

Remarks on this clone: Its matching antigen is unknown.

TCRdb's copy holds only in-frame clones and misses some; the assay was immunoSEQ multiplex PCR. The sample shows roughly 65,000 clones, over 60% of them seen only once. The TCR originated in an adult in good health. Sequences were derived from peripheral blood, sampled on day 0 of AZD1222 vaccination.

The CDR3 loop reads CASSPSSLSSGNTIYF. In nucleotides, the CDR3 is TGTGCCAGCTCACCATCCTCTCTGAGCTCTGGAAACACCATATATTTT. This chain links TRBV18 with TRBJ1-3; D is unclear. This CDR3 has 16 residues. V lost 2 bases to trimming and J lost 0 bases, with 11 bases between them. Germline lookup yields CDR1 KGHSH and CDR2 LQKENI. Looking up the rest from reference TRBV18 and TRBJ1-3 gives the full variable domain: NAGVMQNPRHLVRRRGQEARLRCSPMKGHSHVYWYRQLPEEGLKFMVYLQKENIIDESGMPKERFSAEFPKEGPSILRIQQVVRGDSAAYFCASSPSSLSSGNTIYFGEGSWLTVV.